This T cell receptor (beta chain) was captured by sequencing in a study of T-cell memory formation after mild COVID-19. Study-wide findings and caveats: Clones shrinking between day 15 and 85 showed a balanced CD4/CD8 split, and those that grew later tilted toward CD4+.

Looked up from germline, CDR1 is SEHNR and CDR2 is FQNEAQ (reference sequence). V lost 3 bases to trimming and J lost 3 bases, with 26 bases between them. The CDR3 runs to 19 residues. One entry per CDR3 protein results from TCRdb running MiXCR on the 5' RACE reads. The table shows about 210,000 distinct CDR3 sequences, with roughly 30% occurring only once. Only a few counts were recorded for this clonotype. Its antigen is currently unknown. The sample taken for sequencing was PBMCs or a T cell subset sorted from them (not recorded which). The chain links TRBV7-9 to TRBJ1-1; D not resolved. The TCR sequence derives from an adult woman who had mild COVID-19 (a few samples of this study predate the infection). Cell type and time point are not known. The CDR3 sequence is CASSLDGHLIIDMDTEAFF. The CDR3 bases are TGTGCCAGCAGCTTGGACGGGCACCTCATCATCGACATGGACACTGAAGCTTTCTTT.